This entry concerns a single T cell receptor beta chain. The V gene lost 5 bases and the J gene lost 3 bases, with 17 bases spanning the gap. The CDR3 spans 15 residues. The germline gives CDR1 MNHEY, CDR2 SMNVEV (reference sequence). The data are from a study of identical twins. cDNA molecules carried unique molecular identifiers, and template switching added a universal primer site. TCRdb analysed the 5' RACE reads with MiXCR anew, one entry per CDR3 protein. The sample lists fewer than 900,000 distinct CDR3 sequences; 18% were seen once. These data also formed part of another study, on T cells expressing NK-cell markers. Per that study: The authors sequenced eight donors, of whom seven were HCMV-seropositive and one was seronegative. HCMV specificity of expanded NKG2C+ T cell clones remained unclear.

The sequence derives from a woman between 18 and 29 years old in good health. The sample comprised PBMCs. The chain has TRBV27 and TRBJ2-7; D might be TRBD1 (5 bases). The CDR3 sequence: CASSLRASDYYEQYF. CDR3 coding DNA: TGTGCCAGCAGTCTCAGGGCCAGTGATTACTACGAGCAGTACTTC.